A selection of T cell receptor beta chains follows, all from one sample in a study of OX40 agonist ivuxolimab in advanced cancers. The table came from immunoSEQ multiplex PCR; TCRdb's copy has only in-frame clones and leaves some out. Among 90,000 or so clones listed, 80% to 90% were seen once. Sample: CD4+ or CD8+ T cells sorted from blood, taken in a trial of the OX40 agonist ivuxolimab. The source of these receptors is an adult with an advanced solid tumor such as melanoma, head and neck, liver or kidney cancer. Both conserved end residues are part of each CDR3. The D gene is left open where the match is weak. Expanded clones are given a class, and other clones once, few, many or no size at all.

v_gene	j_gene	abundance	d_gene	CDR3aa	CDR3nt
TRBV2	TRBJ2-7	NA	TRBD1	CASSSTGVTYEQYF	TGTGCCAGCAGTTCTACAGGGGTCACTTACGAGCAGTACTTC
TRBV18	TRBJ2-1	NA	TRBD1	CASSAGTEGNEQFF	TGTGCCAGCTCGGCCGGGACAGAGGGGAATGAGCAGTTCTTC
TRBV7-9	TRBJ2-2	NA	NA	CASSLAGPSNTGELFF	TGTGCCAGCAGCTTAGCGGGACCCTCGAACACCGGGGAGCTGTTTTTT
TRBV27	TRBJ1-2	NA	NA	CASSSQSRLRGGNYGYTF	TGTGCCAGCAGTTCCCAGTCGAGGTTACGGGGCGGTAACTATGGCTACACCTTC
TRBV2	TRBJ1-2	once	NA	CASSETRGRNGYTF	TGTGCCAGCAGTGAAACCAGGGGCCGCAATGGCTACACCTTC
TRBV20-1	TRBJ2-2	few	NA	CSARDKGELFF	TGCAGTGCTAGAGATAAGGGGGAGCTGTTTTTT
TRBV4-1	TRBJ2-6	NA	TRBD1	CASSLRTGTSSGANVLTF	TGCGCCAGCAGCCTTCGGACAGGGACGAGCTCTGGGGCCAACGTCCTGACTTTC
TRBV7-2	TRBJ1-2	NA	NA	CASSLSSDYGYTF	TGTGCCAGCAGCTTAAGCAGCGACTATGGCTACACCTTC
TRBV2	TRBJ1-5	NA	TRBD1	CASKIRGTGYNQPQHF	TGTGCCAGCAAGATTCGGGGGACAGGGTACAATCAGCCCCAGCATTTT
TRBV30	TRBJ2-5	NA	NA	CAWSGGGETQYF	TGTGCCTGGAGCGGGGGAGGAGAGACCCAGTACTTC
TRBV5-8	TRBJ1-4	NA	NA	CASSLEGGYEKLFF	TGTGCCAGCAGCTTGGAAGGGGGTTATGAAAAACTGTTTTTT
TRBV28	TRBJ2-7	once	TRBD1	CASTSDRDEQYF	TGTGCCAGCACCTCCGACAGGGACGAGCAGTACTTC
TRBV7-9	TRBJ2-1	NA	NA	CASSFNNEQFF	TGTGCCAGCAGCTTTAACAATGAGCAGTTCTTC
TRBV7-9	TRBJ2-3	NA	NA	CASSLRSRGAGTDTQYF	TGTGCCAGCAGCTTACGTTCGAGAGGGGCTGGTACAGATACGCAGTATTTT
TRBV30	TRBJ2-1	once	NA	CAWSVGYEQFF	TGTGCCTGGAGTGTAGGGTATGAGCAGTTCTTC
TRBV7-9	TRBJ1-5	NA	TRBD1	CASSSQDRESQPQHF	TGTGCCAGCAGCTCGCAGGACAGGGAGAGTCAGCCCCAGCATTTT
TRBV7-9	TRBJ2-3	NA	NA	CASSLGTATDTQYF	TGTGCCAGCAGCTTAGGAACAGCCACAGATACGCAGTATTTT
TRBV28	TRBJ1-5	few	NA	CASSLLGGNQPQHF	TGTGCCAGCAGTTTATTGGGCGGCAATCAGCCCCAGCATTTT
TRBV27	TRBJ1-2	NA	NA	CASSSLTGYYGYTF	TGTGCCAGCAGTTCCTTGACAGGATACTATGGCTACACCTTC